This T cell receptor (beta chain) was profiled in a study of blood T cell repertoires in COVID-19. About the study: Sites across the United States, Italy and Spain contributed samples from acute and convalescent COVID-19. T cells, B-cell-depleted T cells, or PBMCs supplied cDNA or gDNA.

Germline CDR1 MRHNA, CDR2 SNTAGT. This CDR3 spans 15 amino acids. The V and J ends lost 3 bases and 7 bases, in that order; junction bases with no gene match: 6. As originally analysed: Scientists estimated how many nucleated cells there were by amplifying reference gene primers. Assay: immunoSEQ multiplex PCR; the TCRdb copy retains only in-frame clones and omits some. V, J and clone size were drawn from that table, and D and trimming were deduced from the DNA. The table includes 200,000 to 300,000 clones, 65% to 90% detected once. Sequenced sample: peripheral blood. The chain joins TRBV6-4 to TRBJ2-1; 10 positions match TRBD2. This TCR was sampled from a woman in her 70s with acute or convalescent COVID-19. The CDR3 DNA follows: TGTGCCAGCAGTGAGAGCGGGGGGGCCTGGAATGAGCAGTTCTTC. Protein product: CASSESGGAWNEQFF.